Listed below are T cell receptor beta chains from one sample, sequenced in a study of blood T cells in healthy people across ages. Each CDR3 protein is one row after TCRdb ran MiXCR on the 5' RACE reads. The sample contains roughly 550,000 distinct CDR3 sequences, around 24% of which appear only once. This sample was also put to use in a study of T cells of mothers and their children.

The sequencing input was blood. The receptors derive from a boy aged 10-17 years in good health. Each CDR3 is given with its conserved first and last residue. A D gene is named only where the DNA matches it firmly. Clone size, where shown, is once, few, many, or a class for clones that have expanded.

DNA: TGTGCCAGGGAGAGACAGGGGGCGTTCTCCTACGAGCAGTACTTC; CDR3: CARERQGAFSYEQYF; length: 15; D: TRBD1; J: TRBJ2-7; size: -; V: TRBV28
DNA: TGCGCCAGCAGCCAATTTTACCGACAGGCGGAAGGGACTGAAGCTTTCTTT; CDR3: CASSQFYRQAEGTEAFF; length: 17; D: -; J: TRBJ1-1; size: -; V: TRBV4-3
DNA: TGTGCCACCAGCAGTAGCGGGGGCCGGGAGACCCAGTACTTC; CDR3: CATSSSGGRETQYF; length: 14; D: TRBD2; J: TRBJ2-5; size: few; V: TRBV15
DNA: TGCGCCAGCAGCTTGGAAGTATCGGGCAGGGGAAAGGGTGAGCAGTACTTC; CDR3: CASSLEVSGRGKGEQYF; length: 17; D: -; J: TRBJ2-7; size: -; V: TRBV5-1
DNA: TGTGCCACCAGCAGGGACAAGGGGGTTGATGGCTACACCTTC; CDR3: CATSRDKGVDGYTF; length: 14; D: -; J: TRBJ1-2; size: -; V: TRBV15
DNA: TGTGCCATCATGTACGCCGGGGAGCTGTTTTTT; CDR3: CAIMYAGELFF; length: 11; D: -; J: TRBJ2-2; size: -; V: TRBV10-3
DNA: TGTGCCAGCAGGAGGGACGCAAGACAGGGCGGCTACACCTTC; CDR3: CASRRDARQGGYTF; length: 14; D: TRBD1; J: TRBJ1-2; size: few; V: TRBV27
DNA: TGTGCCAGCAGTTCGAATTATGGGCTCTCAAACATTCAGTACTTC; CDR3: CASSSNYGLSNIQYF; length: 15; D: -; J: TRBJ2-4; size: few; V: TRBV6-5
DNA: TGTGCCAGCAGGCCGAATAACCCGGGACTAGCGGGACTCAGGGATACGCAGTATTTT; CDR3: CASRPNNPGLAGLRDTQYF; length: 19; D: TRBD2; J: TRBJ2-3; size: few; V: TRBV28
DNA: TGCGCCAGCAGCCACTCGGTGGGACAACCAAACATTCAGTACTTC; CDR3: CASSHSVGQPNIQYF; length: 15; D: -; J: TRBJ2-4; size: many; V: TRBV4-3
DNA: TGTGCCAGCAGTTTGAGGGGAAATTCACCCCTCCACTTT; CDR3: CASSLRGNSPLHF; length: 13; D: -; J: TRBJ1-6; size: -; V: TRBV27
DNA: TGTGCCAGCGGACTAGGGGGCTCCTACGAGCAGTACTTC; CDR3: CASGLGGSYEQYF; length: 13; D: -; J: TRBJ2-7; size: few; V: TRBV19
DNA: TGCAGTGCTAGGAGCGGGAGGGCCTTTTCGAACACCGGGGAGCCGTTTTTT; CDR3: CSARSGRAFSNTGEPFF; length: 17; D: TRBD2; J: TRBJ2-2; size: -; V: TRBV20-1
DNA: TGTGCCAGCAGCTTTGGGCTACTAATCGCCTACAATGAGCAGTTCTTC; CDR3: CASSFGLLIAYNEQFF; length: 16; D: -; J: TRBJ2-1; size: -; V: TRBV7-9
DNA: TGTGCCAGCAGTTTTTCAGGGGGCGGCCTTAACTATGGCTACACCTTC; CDR3: CASSFSGGGLNYGYTF; length: 16; D: TRBD1; J: TRBJ1-2; size: few; V: TRBV27
DNA: TGTGCCCAAAGGGTTGGGGGAAGGCAAGAGACCCAGTACTTC; CDR3: CAQRVGGRQETQYF; length: 14; D: -; J: TRBJ2-5; size: few; V: TRBV27
DNA: TGTGCCAGCAGCTTCTCAGGTTTGGGAGAGACCCAGTACTTC; CDR3: CASSFSGLGETQYF; length: 14; D: -; J: TRBJ2-5; size: -; V: TRBV5-5
DNA: TGTGCCAGCAGTGTGAGCTTGGGGCAGCCCCAGCATTTT; CDR3: CASSVSLGQPQHF; length: 13; D: -; J: TRBJ1-5; size: -; V: TRBV6-7
DNA: TGTGCCAGCAGCTCCGGACTAGCGGGAGGCGAAACAGATACGCAGTATTTT; CDR3: CASSSGLAGGETDTQYF; length: 17; D: TRBD2; J: TRBJ2-3; size: -; V: TRBV13
DNA: TGCGCCAGCAGCGTGCCGGGACAGGGATCGAACACCGGGGAGCTGTTTTTT; CDR3: CASSVPGQGSNTGELFF; length: 17; D: TRBD1; J: TRBJ2-2; size: few; V: TRBV5-1
DNA: TGTGCCAGCAGCCCATCAAGTAGCACAGATACGCAGTATTTT; CDR3: CASSPSSSTDTQYF; length: 14; D: -; J: TRBJ2-3; size: -; V: TRBV12-3/TRBV12-4
DNA: TGTGCCAGCAGTCCCCTAGACGGTAACTATGGCTACACCTTC; CDR3: CASSPLDGNYGYTF; length: 14; D: -; J: TRBJ1-2; size: few; V: TRBV28
DNA: TGTGCCAGCAGCCCAGCGTCGGGACTAGTCCCCACCGGGGAGCTGTTTTTT; CDR3: CASSPASGLVPTGELFF; length: 17; D: TRBD2; J: TRBJ2-2; size: -; V: TRBV11-1
DNA: TGCGCCAGCAGCTTGAGTGATCCCCGGGGGCAGTTCTTC; CDR3: CASSLSDPRGQFF; length: 13; D: -; J: TRBJ2-1; size: -; V: TRBV5-1
DNA: TGTGCCCCCGGCGGGGACAGCGGAAACACCATATATTTT; CDR3: CAPGGDSGNTIYF; length: 13; D: TRBD1; J: TRBJ1-3; size: few; V: TRBV7-9
DNA: TGTGCCAGCAGTTTCTTACTTTCCCCCGACGAGCAGTACTTC; CDR3: CASSFLLSPDEQYF; length: 14; D: -; J: TRBJ2-7; size: -; V: TRBV28
DNA: TGTGCCACCAGCAGAGATCAGGGGCAGGCGCGGCCTCGCACAGATACGCAGTATTTT; CDR3: CATSRDQGQARPRTDTQYF; length: 19; D: -; J: TRBJ2-3; size: few; V: TRBV15
DNA: TGTGTCAGCTCACCCGTACACTTTTACGAGCAGTACTTC; CDR3: CVSSPVHFYEQYF; length: 13; D: -; J: TRBJ2-7; size: -; V: TRBV18
DNA: TGTGCCAGCAGCTATGACAGGGGGAATGAGCAGTTCTTC; CDR3: CASSYDRGNEQFF; length: 13; D: TRBD1; J: TRBJ2-1; size: many; V: TRBV7-3
DNA: TGTGCCAGCAGCGCCTGGACAGGGCAGAACACTGAAGCTTTCTTT; CDR3: CASSAWTGQNTEAFF; length: 15; D: TRBD1; J: TRBJ1-1; size: -; V: TRBV7-9
DNA: TGTGCCAGCAGCTTTGAGAGGACTGAAGCTTTCTTT; CDR3: CASSFERTEAFF; length: 12; D: -; J: TRBJ1-1; size: -; V: TRBV7-2
DNA: TGTGCCAGCAGTTTCCTGGGACAGGGGAACGACGAGCAGTACTTC; CDR3: CASSFLGQGNDEQYF; length: 15; D: TRBD1; J: TRBJ2-7; size: few; V: TRBV28
DNA: TGCAGTGCTAGTTTCACCGACGATGGCTACACCTTC; CDR3: CSASFTDDGYTF; length: 12; D: -; J: TRBJ1-2; size: few; V: TRBV20-1
DNA: TGCAGTGCTAGAGCCCCAGCCTCCACCTACGAGCAGTACTTC; CDR3: CSARAPASTYEQYF; length: 14; D: -; J: TRBJ2-7; size: many; V: TRBV20-1
DNA: TGCGCCAGCAGCCCGGGTAAACGGGACGGGGAGGAGCAGTTCTTC; CDR3: CASSPGKRDGEEQFF; length: 15; D: -; J: TRBJ2-1; size: -; V: TRBV4-1
DNA: TGTGCCAGCAGCTACTACGGGACCTACGAGCAGTACTTC; CDR3: CASSYYGTYEQYF; length: 13; D: -; J: TRBJ2-7; size: few; V: TRBV11-2
DNA: TGTGCCACCAGTGATTTCAGGGGTCTCAATGAGCAGTTCTTC; CDR3: CATSDFRGLNEQFF; length: 14; D: -; J: TRBJ2-1; size: -; V: TRBV24-1
DNA: TGTGCCAGCAGCTCCGAGGGCGGGTGGGGCTACGAGCAGTACTTC; CDR3: CASSSEGGWGYEQYF; length: 15; D: -; J: TRBJ2-7; size: -; V: TRBV7-2
DNA: TGTGCCAGCAGTCTCGTCGGTGATACGCAGTATTTT; CDR3: CASSLVGDTQYF; length: 12; D: -; J: TRBJ2-3; size: many; V: TRBV7-2
DNA: TGCGCCAGCAGCCAAGGCGGGGGGCGCTTAACCGGGGAGCTGTTTTTT; CDR3: CASSQGGGRLTGELFF; length: 16; D: TRBD2; J: TRBJ2-2; size: -; V: TRBV4-3
DNA: TGTGCCAGCAGTCAGAAGACTAGTAGCTCCTACAATGAGCAGTTCTTC; CDR3: CASSQKTSSSYNEQFF; length: 16; D: -; J: TRBJ2-1; size: -; V: TRBV2
DNA: TGCGCCAGCAGCCCCACGCTGGGCCAAGAGACCCAGTACTTC; CDR3: CASSPTLGQETQYF; length: 14; D: -; J: TRBJ2-5; size: -; V: TRBV4-1
DNA: TGTGCCAGCATCTCTTCTAGCGGGAGCGACCACGAGCAGTACTTC; CDR3: CASISSSGSDHEQYF; length: 15; D: TRBD2; J: TRBJ2-7; size: few; V: TRBV7-3
DNA: TGTGCCACCTCACGACTAGGCGCCTACGAGCAGTACTTC; CDR3: CATSRLGAYEQYF; length: 13; D: -; J: TRBJ2-7; size: -; V: TRBV7-2
DNA: TGCAGCGTGACAGGGAGTTTATCCTACGAGCAGTACTTC; CDR3: CSVTGSLSYEQYF; length: 13; D: TRBD1; J: TRBJ2-7; size: few; V: TRBV29-1
DNA: TGTGCCAGCAGCCAAGATCTGGGACTAGCGGCCCTAGGGGGTACCGGGGAGCTGTTTTTT; CDR3: CASSQDLGLAALGGTGELFF; length: 20; D: TRBD2; J: TRBJ2-2; size: once; V: TRBV4-2
DNA: TGTGCCAGCAGCCCACGGCCGAACACCGGGGAGCTGTTTTTT; CDR3: CASSPRPNTGELFF; length: 14; D: -; J: TRBJ2-2; size: few; V: TRBV7-3
DNA: TGTGCCAGCAGCCAAGGACAGCAGAACACTGAAGCTTTCTTT; CDR3: CASSQGQQNTEAFF; length: 14; D: -; J: TRBJ1-1; size: -; V: TRBV3-1
DNA: TGTGCCAGCAGCACCCAGGGGGCTGGGGCCAACGTCCTGGCTTTC; CDR3: CASSTQGAGANVLAF; length: 15; D: TRBD1; J: TRBJ2-6; size: few; V: TRBV5-6
DNA: TGCAGTGCTGACAGAATAGAAGAGACCCAGTACTTC; CDR3: CSADRIEETQYF; length: 12; D: -; J: TRBJ2-5; size: few; V: TRBV20-1
DNA: TGTGCCAGCAGTTGGCCATCTATGAGGAACACCGGGGAGCTGTTTTTT; CDR3: CASSWPSMRNTGELFF; length: 16; D: -; J: TRBJ2-2; size: -; V: TRBV28
DNA: TGTGCCAGCAGTCCAGGAGGACCGAGGGGTCCAGGGGGCTACACCTTC; CDR3: CASSPGGPRGPGGYTF; length: 16; D: -; J: TRBJ1-2; size: -; V: TRBV12-3/TRBV12-4
DNA: TGCAGTGCCCCCGGCTCGTATTTT; CDR3: CSAPGSYF; length: 8; D: -; J: TRBJ2-3; size: few; V: TRBV20-1
DNA: TGCAGTGCTAGAGAGACAGCAAATCAGCCCCAGCATTTT; CDR3: CSARETANQPQHF; length: 13; D: -; J: TRBJ1-5; size: -; V: TRBV20-1
DNA: TGCGCCAGCAGCCTCTCAAGCGGTCTGACCAGAGAGACCCAGTACTTC; CDR3: CASSLSSGLTRETQYF; length: 16; D: -; J: TRBJ2-5; size: many; V: TRBV4-3
DNA: TGTGCCACCAGTGATTCCGGGACACCCACCGGGGAGCTGTTTTTT; CDR3: CATSDSGTPTGELFF; length: 15; D: -; J: TRBJ2-2; size: many; V: TRBV24-1
DNA: TGTGCCAGCAGTGGCCGGACAGTTTTTAATGAAAAACTGTTTTTT; CDR3: CASSGRTVFNEKLFF; length: 15; D: -; J: TRBJ1-4; size: -; V: TRBV2
DNA: TGTGCCAGCAGCGTAGGGTGGGACCCCGGTCAGCCCCAGCATTTT; CDR3: CASSVGWDPGQPQHF; length: 15; D: -; J: TRBJ1-5; size: few; V: TRBV9
DNA: TGCGCCAGCAGCCAGATCGACAGGGGGCTGGGCAGTGAGCAGTTCTTC; CDR3: CASSQIDRGLGSEQFF; length: 16; D: TRBD1; J: TRBJ2-1; size: -; V: TRBV4-3